This T cell receptor beta chain was retrieved from a study of blood T cell repertoires in COVID-19. TCRdb keeps only in-frame clones here, not all; method: immunoSEQ multiplex PCR. The repertoire holds more than 110,000 clones, with approximately 78% as singletons. The study assigned cohorts using participant-reported clinical history. V dropped 8 bases and J dropped 4; count of bases not matched to a gene: 10. The CDR3 extends over 15 amino acids. Germline values: CDR1 MNHNY, CDR2 SVGAGI (reference sequence). The TCR originated in a woman in her 50s who had recovered from COVID-19. The chain is built from TRBV6-6 and TRBJ1-2; 10 bases are shared with TRBD1. The sequencing input was PBMCs or T cells enriched from blood (not recorded which). The CDR3 DNA follows: TGTGCCAGCTCCGGGGGGGGACAGGGGTCCTATGGCTACACCTTC. Protein sequence: CASSGGGQGSYGYTF.